The 6 T cell receptor beta chains in this list originate from one sample, sequenced in a study of blood T cell repertoires in COVID-19. Method: immunoSEQ multiplex PCR; TCRdb's copy keeps in-frame clones and lacks some. The table includes 80,000 to 100,000 clones, about 85% detected once. Sequenced material: peripheral blood. Receptors originate from an older man with acute or convalescent COVID-19.

The gene calls are TRBV12-3 or TRBV12-4 and TRBJ2-7; D unclear. The length of the CDR3 is 13 residues. V was trimmed by 6 bases and J by 2 bases, leaving 11 bases between them. CDR3 coding DNA: TGTGCCAGCAGCAGACAAACCACCTACGAGCAGTACTTC. Its translation: CASSRQTTYEQYF.

CDR3 in amino acids: CASSLGTSGGAAGELFF. The CDR3 DNA sequence: TGTGCCAGCAGTTTGGGTACTAGCGGGGGGGCCGCCGGGGAGCTGTTTTTT. V usage is TRBV28 and J usage is TRBJ2-2, with TRBD2 matching 13 bases. CDR3 length: 17 amino acids. J was trimmed by 6 bases and V by 3 bases; bases with no gene match: 7. The germline V gene has CDR1 MDHEN and CDR2 SYDVKM.

The V gene is TRBV19, the J gene TRBJ1-5; TRBD1 is a possible D gene (5 bases). This CDR3 has 17 residues. V lost 5 bases, J lost 6 bases, and 23 bases lay in between. Germline lookup yields CDR1 LNHDA and CDR2 SQIVND (reference sequence). CDR3 DNA sequence: TGTGCCAGTAGTCTAGCGCGGGACTCAAGTCGGGTTCAGCCCCAGCATTTT. Encoded protein: CASSLARDSSRVQPQHF.

This chain connects TRBV28 to TRBJ1-5; tentatively, D is TRBD1 (5 bases). The CDR3 sequence is 14 residues long. The germline gives CDR1 MDHEN, CDR2 SYDVKM. Trimming took off 8 bases at V and 0 bases at J, with 11 bases between the two ends. The DNA for the CDR3 is TGTGCCAGCGGACACCGACCTAGCAATCAGCCCCAGCATTTT. It specifies CASGHRPSNQPQHF.

V is TRBV5-1 and J is TRBJ1-6, with 10 bases fitting TRBD1. The CDR3 runs to 17 residues. The V gene end was trimmed by 4 bases and the J gene end by 0 bases; junction bases not matched to a gene: 4. CDR1 is SGHRS, CDR2 YFSETQ, per germline. CDR3 protein: CASSPTGGSSYNSPLHF. In nucleotides, the CDR3 is TGCGCCAGCAGCCCGACAGGGGGCAGCTCCTATAATTCACCCCTCCACTTT.

This clone showed up just a few times. The chain is built from TRBV2 and TRBJ1-5; 7 nucleotides align to TRBD1. CDR3 length: 15 residues. The junction had 7 bases not matched to a gene; V was cut back by 6 bases and J by 2 bases. Per germline, CDR1 SNHLY and CDR2 FYNNEI. The CDR3 region has the DNA TGTGCCAGCAGCCCTACAGGGGATCGCAATCAGCCCCAGCATTTT. Protein sequence: CASSPTGDRNQPQHF.